The TCR beta chain described here comes from a study of blood T cells in healthy people across ages. This clonotype was detected a few times. Primed by a sample-barcoded 5' primer and a J-beta primer mix, a second PCR proceeded for 7 to 11 cycles. TCRdb ran MiXCR on the 5' RACE reads and lists one entry per CDR3 protein. Of around 820,000 distinct CDR3 sequences listed, approximately 25% are singletons. This sample also belongs to another study, concerning T cells of mothers and their children.

Sequences were obtained from blood. This sequence was found in a boy aged 5-17 years in good health.

The CDR3: CASSPQRDAGYTF. In nucleotides, the CDR3 is TGTGCCAGCAGCCCCCAACGGGACGCTGGCTACACCTTC. The J gene is TRBJ1-2, the V gene TRBV7-9; D perhaps matches TRBD1 (5 bases). Trimming shortened V by 5 bases and J by 7 bases, and 14 bases separated the two germline ends. The CDR3 has 13 residues. CDR1 and CDR2 (germline): SEHNR, FQNEAQ (reference sequence).